This T cell receptor beta chain emerged from a study of breast tumors, draining lymph nodes, adjacent tissues (dated by TCRdb to 2015 to 2016). General notes on the study: TCR beta repertoires were compared across tumor, adjacent nontumor tissue and axillary lymph nodes obtained from breast cancer patients. In human breast cancer, the study set out to assess how tumor, surrounding tissue and draining lymph node repertoires relate to one another and whether T cells might be exchanged between them. The paper's findings and limits, for the study overall: The conclusion that tumor T cells originate in lymph nodes was framed as consistent with a hypothesis rather than directly demonstrated. The data were judged consistent with most tumor T cells deriving from the lymph node and then expanding within tumor tissue. Tumor and nontumor tissue repertoires were found to be significantly more similar in luminal-like than in basal-like breast cancer. Tumors showed preferential V and J gene usage, and their T-cell repertoire diversity fell below that of lymph nodes yet above that of nontumor tissue.

This clonotype was observed at least ten times. Its antigen remains unidentified. No base quality values were provided; no much bigger clone lies one nucleotide off. V gives up 4 bases and J gives up 6 bases, and the segment between their germline ends measures 10 bases. The CDR3 holds 13 amino acids from the cysteine to the phenylalanine. The only DNA kept is the CDR3, 39 bases in frame from the first base. The germline V gene provides CDR1 MNHEY and CDR2 SVGAGI. Sequencing took place on an Illumina HiSeq 2000. TCR beta chain libraries were generated through multiplex PCR amplification. High-throughput sequencing was used to analyze the amplified TCR beta chain products. Starting from the raw public reads, TCRdb applied fastp trimming at Q25, assembled clones with MiXCR and retained in-frame beta chains. Every entry covers one CDR3 protein and lists the most common genes and DNA from its rows. The sample table holds over 60,000 distinct CDR3 sequences, of which approximately 40% were seen once. The leading ten clones occupy approximately 9.1% of the sample.

This TCR derives from a female donor with breast cancer. Some clones in this sample may be carry-over from other donors' samples. The chain links TRBV6-5 with TRBJ2-1; the D match is possibly TRBD1 or TRBD2, with 5 bases aligned in each. Material: breast tumor tissue. Here is the DNA: TGTGCCAGCAGTTTGGGACGGGGCAATGAGCAGTTCTTC. This is translated as CASSLGRGNEQFF.